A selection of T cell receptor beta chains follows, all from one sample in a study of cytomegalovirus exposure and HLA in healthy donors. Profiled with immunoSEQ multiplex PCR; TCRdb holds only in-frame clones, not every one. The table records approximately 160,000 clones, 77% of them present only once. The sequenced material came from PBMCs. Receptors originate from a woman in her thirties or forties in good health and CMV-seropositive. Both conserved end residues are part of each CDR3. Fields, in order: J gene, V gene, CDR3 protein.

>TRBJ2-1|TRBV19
CASNPGYSYNEQFF
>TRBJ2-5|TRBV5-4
CASSSGGFKETQYF
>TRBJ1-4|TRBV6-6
CASSYSFNSGEKLFF
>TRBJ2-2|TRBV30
CAWSVRNYRGKFNTGELFF
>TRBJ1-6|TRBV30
CAWSSGDSPLHF
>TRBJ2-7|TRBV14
CASSQFHRAPTVEQYF
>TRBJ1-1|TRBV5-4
CASSTFTPGLLEAFF
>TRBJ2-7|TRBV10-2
CASSERTGYEQYF
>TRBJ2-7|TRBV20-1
CSAQQGYEQYF
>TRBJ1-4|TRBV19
CASSIEGTGTNEKLFF
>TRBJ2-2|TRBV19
CASRGARGSNTGELFF
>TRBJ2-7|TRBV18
CASSLSSGTSYEQYF
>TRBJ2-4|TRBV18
CASSPPGSGRYDKNIQYF
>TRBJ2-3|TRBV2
CAFARGGPIRTDTQYF
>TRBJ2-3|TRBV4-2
CASSQEKSRGSVTDTQYF
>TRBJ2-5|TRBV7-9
CASSPDYRAETQYF
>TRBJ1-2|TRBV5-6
CASSIRADYGYTF
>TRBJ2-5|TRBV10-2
CASSESLAQETQYF
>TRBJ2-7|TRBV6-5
CASSWQGRYEQYF
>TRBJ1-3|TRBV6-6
CASSLTGAGNTIYF
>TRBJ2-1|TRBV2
CASTSSGSHEQFF
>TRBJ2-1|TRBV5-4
CASSLGLGAEEFNEQFF
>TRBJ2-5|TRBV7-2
CASSPGTSGGLLGTQYF
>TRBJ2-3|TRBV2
CASGPLLAGGSDTQYF
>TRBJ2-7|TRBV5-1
CASSTTGTGFTEQYF
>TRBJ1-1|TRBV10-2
CASSLYQGTEAFF
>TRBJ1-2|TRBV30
CARSGSQGANGYTF
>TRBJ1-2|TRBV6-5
CASSQGQGRWGYTF
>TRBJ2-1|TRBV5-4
CASSPGGGEQFF
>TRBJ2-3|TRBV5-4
CASSPSGRASDTQYF
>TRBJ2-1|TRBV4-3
CASSQDQGAGYEQFF
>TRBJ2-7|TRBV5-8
CASSPGQGAGEQYF